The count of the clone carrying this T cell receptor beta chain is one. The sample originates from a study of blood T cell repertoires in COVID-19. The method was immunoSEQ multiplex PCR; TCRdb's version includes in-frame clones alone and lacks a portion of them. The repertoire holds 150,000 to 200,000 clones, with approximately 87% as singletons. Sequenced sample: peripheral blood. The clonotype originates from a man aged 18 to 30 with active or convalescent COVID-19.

The CDR3 is CAWSIQSSAGNTIYF. CDR3 DNA sequence: TGTGCCTGGAGCATACAGAGCTCAGCTGGAAACACCATATATTTT. The chain recombines TRBV30 with TRBJ1-3; no clear D. V dropped 3 bases and J dropped 2 bases, with 14 bases sitting between them. This CDR3 contains 15 residues. CDR1 and CDR2 from the germline V gene are GTSNPN and SVGIG (reference sequence).